Below, one TCR beta chain is given with its context. What antigen it recognizes has not been identified. Per-nucleotide qualities are absent, and no much larger clonotype sits a single base away. This entry comes from a study of blood T cell repertoires in COVID-19 (dated by TCRdb to 2018 to 2020). For context, the study as a whole: Samples covering the acute and convalescent phases of COVID-19 were provided by collaborators in the United States, Italy and Spain. Nearly every sample came with metadata listing a de-identified subject ID, COVID-19 status, age in years and sex. Deeply sampled blood TCRbeta repertoires from subjects exposed to, actively infected with, or recovered from COVID-19 were included in the dataset. Samples came from the ongoing ImmuneRACE study (first 160 participants) plus 1,254 subjects from 6 global collaborators. The material from the prospective study consisted of cDNA or gDNA derived from T cells, B-cell-depleted T cells, or PBMCs. The repertoires were released in a freely available public database intended as a resource for research on the immune response to SARS-CoV-2. HLA class I and class II types, where available, came from metadata supplied by the sample provider rather than from assay-based typing. The paper's findings and limits, for the study overall: Clinical and demographic metadata were provided uncurated, with the amount varying by source and participant.

The cysteine opens and the phenylalanine closes a CDR3 of 19 amino acids. Just the 57-base CDR3 DNA is kept, in frame starting at base 1. CDR1 and CDR2 are read off the germline V gene (reference sequence) as SGHKS and YYEKEE. Germline trimming amounts to 3 bases on V and 4 bases on J, with 16 as the count of junction bases outside the gene matches. Collaborating institutions collected whole blood in K2EDTA tubes following their own protocols. For TCRbeta analysis, collaborators shipped samples in one of three forms: frozen whole blood, isolated PBMCs, or DNA extracted from either of those sample types. TCRbeta CDR3 regions were amplified from genomic DNA by means of the immunoSEQ Assay, a bias-controlled multiplex PCR. The study's own analysis went as follows. The number of nucleated cells in each sample was estimated from the amplification of reference gene primers within the assay. To quantify the absolute abundance of each unique TCRbeta CDR3 rearrangement, sequence reads were collapsed and filtered. For each sample, productive Simpson clonality was calculated as the square root of Simpson's diversity index across productive rearrangements. In its TCRdb copy, this immuneACCESS table keeps in-frame sequences only and misses some clones. Where compared with another copy, unresolved V genes explain less than half of these, and the others have no known cause. V and J calls and clone size are given by that table; D and trimming were obtained from the DNA. For this sample there are some 150,000 clones; approximately 89% appear just once. The ten largest clones add up to around 1.5% of the sample.

The sample consisted of peripheral blood. The TCR sequence derives from a human donor in a cohort sampled during active COVID-19. This chain joins TRBV5-5 to TRBJ1-4, and 9 bases in between align with TRBD1. The nucleotide sequence is TGTGCCAGCAGCTCCACATCAGGACAGGGGACGTCGTATAATGAAAAACTGTTTTTT. Translated, it reads CASSSTSGQGTSYNEKLFF.